This TCR beta chain comes out of a study of CD8 T cells in ankylosing spondylitis. V was clipped by 0 bases and J by 7 bases, with 12 bases between them. The CDR3 consists of 14 residues. The germline CDR1 and CDR2 sequences are LNHNV and YYDKDF (reference sequence). This clonotype was found many times. In TCRdb, the 5' RACE reads were re-called with MiXCR into one record per CDR3 protein. Of roughly 250,000 distinct CDR3 sequences in the sample, around 9.1% were seen once. V is TRBV15 and J is TRBJ1-1; D is unresolved. Sequenced material: blood, either unsorted or a sorted T cell fraction (not recorded which). The TCR was taken from a male donor with ankylosing spondylitis or in good health (not recorded which). CDR3 amino acids: CATSRDSGYVEAFF. The DNA of the CDR3 is TGTGCCACCAGCAGAGATTCGGGTTACGTTGAAGCTTTCTTT.